The clone carrying this T cell receptor (beta chain) was seen a handful of times. The antigen is undetermined. V was clipped by 4 bases and J by 4 bases; unmatched bases: 11. The germline gives CDR1 SGHNT, CDR2 YYREEE (reference sequence). This CDR3 has 17 residues. Expressed TCRB transcripts were sequenced after all isolated RNA was converted to cDNA. Measured with immunoSEQ multiplex PCR; TCRdb has only the in-frame clones, and not every one. This table holds some 140,000 clones, roughly 10% found once. The data belong to a study of beta chain features in type 1 diabetes. The purity of all sorted populations exceeded 95%. Overall study findings and caveats: TCRB CDR3s from Type 1 diabetes patients were moderately but significantly shorter in all four CD4+ subsets. A greater similarity of naive, central memory and Treg TCRB repertoires was seen among patients than among healthy donors.

The clonotype originates from a young man with type 1 diabetes. The sequencing sample was made of central memory CD4+ T cells from blood. The chain recombines TRBV5-4 with TRBJ2-1; 10 nucleotides match TRBD2. The CDR3 DNA reads TGTGCCAGCAGCAGATACCAGACTAGCGGGTTTTACAATGAGCAGTTCTTC. It specifies CASSRYQTSGFYNEQFF.